The clone carrying this T cell receptor (beta chain) has just a few counts. Its target is unknown. This CDR3 comprises 14 residues. V lost 8 bases to trimming and J lost 2 bases, with 13 bases between them. CDR1 is MNHEY, CDR2 SVGEGT, per germline. TCRdb ran MiXCR on the RT-PCR reads and lists one entry per CDR3 protein. This table has about 830,000 distinct CDR3 sequences, around 18% appearing once. The sample originates from a study of response to subunit inactivated influenza vaccine. The study's findings and limits: The authors proposed limited new T cell recruitment per seasonal influenza vaccination.

The starting material was PBMCs from blood, obtained more than 4 days after vaccination. The receptor's source is a man in his fifties or sixties who received an inactivated influenza vaccine. The chain is built from TRBV6-2 or TRBV6-3 and TRBJ1-5, with D possibly TRBD1 on 6 matching bases. This chain's CDR3 is CASARAGGNQPQHF. CDR3 coding DNA: TGTGCCAGCGCTAGGGCAGGGGGCAATCAGCCCCAGCATTTT.